The rows below give T cell receptor beta chains drawn from one sample of a study of shared clonotypes between healthy human individuals. Profiling relied on immunoSEQ multiplex PCR, and the TCRdb table lists in-frame clones only, not all of them. The sample holds 950,000 to 1,100,000 clones; around 78% are singletons and the top ten take 0.6% to 0.7%. Sequenced input: memory CD4+ T cells from PBMCs. These receptors were obtained from a man younger than 30 in good health. Some clones in this sample may be carry-over from other donors' samples. CDR3s include the opening cysteine and the closing phenylalanine or tryptophan. A D gene is named only where the DNA matches it firmly. Clone size appears in some rows only: once, few, many, or a class for an expanded clone.

v_gene	j_gene	abundance	d_gene	CDR3aa	CDR3nt
TRBV9	TRBJ2-1	NA	NA	CARLTSRGEQFF	TGTGCCAGGTTGACTAGCAGGGGTGAGCAGTTCTTC
TRBV28	TRBJ2-7	NA	NA	CASSTPRAGGPYEQYF	TGTGCCAGCAGTACCCCCAGGGCAGGGGGGCCCTACGAGCAGTACTTC
TRBV7-9	TRBJ2-3	NA	NA	CASSHTLTPTDTQYF	TGTGCCAGCAGTCACACTCTGACCCCCACAGATACGCAGTATTTT
TRBV5-1	TRBJ2-1	NA	NA	CASSLGSSAHNEQFF	TGCGCCAGCAGCTTGGGGTCTAGCGCTCACAATGAGCAGTTCTTC
TRBV27	TRBJ2-7	NA	NA	CASRGRNSYEQYF	TGTGCCAGCCGGGGCAGAAACTCTTACGAGCAGTACTTC
TRBV27	TRBJ2-7	NA	TRBD2	CASSIQTSGRSYEQYF	TGTGCCAGCAGTATCCAGACTAGCGGGAGGTCCTACGAGCAGTACTTC
TRBV6-6	TRBJ1-4	NA	NA	CASSRQATNEKLFF	TGTGCCAGCAGTCGCCAGGCAACTAATGAAAAACTGTTTTTT
TRBV10-1	TRBJ2-7	NA	NA	CASRTGLGQYF	TGCGCCAGCAGGACAGGTCTAGGGCAGTACTTC
TRBV11-2	TRBJ2-5	NA	NA	CASSLAGPETQYF	TGTGCCAGCAGCTTAGCAGGGCCGGAGACCCAGTACTTC
TRBV19	TRBJ2-5	NA	TRBD2	CASMAGGNRETQYF	TGTGCCAGTATGGCGGGAGGTAACCGAGAGACCCAGTACTTC
TRBV9	TRBJ2-6	NA	NA	CASSVLGTLGANVLTF	TGTGCCAGCAGCGTACTGGGAACTCTGGGGGCCAACGTCCTGACTTTC
TRBV29-1	TRBJ1-3	once	TRBD1	CSVAERRGLRNTIYF	TGCAGCGTTGCCGAGCGAAGGGGGCTTAGAAACACCATATATTTT
TRBV7-7	TRBJ2-5	NA	NA	CASSLSGVAETQYF	TGTGCCAGCAGCTTGTCAGGGGTGGCAGAGACCCAGTACTTC
TRBV9	TRBJ1-4	NA	NA	CASSVDPGAWREKLFF	TGTGCCAGCAGCGTAGACCCGGGGGCGTGGAGGGAAAAACTGTTTTTT
TRBV6-1	TRBJ1-2	few	NA	CASTRVRRGNYGYTF	TGTGCCAGCACCCGGGTGAGACGGGGGAACTATGGCTACACCTTC
TRBV7-3	TRBJ2-1	NA	TRBD2	CASSSGTSGREQFF	TGTGCCAGCAGCTCCGGGACTAGCGGGAGGGAGCAGTTCTTC
TRBV11-2	TRBJ1-1	once	NA	CASSPRGGGTEAFF	TGTGCCAGCAGCCCGAGGGGCGGGGGCACTGAAGCTTTCTTT
TRBV5-4	TRBJ2-3	once	TRBD2	CASSLKIGGSTDTQYF	TGTGCCAGCAGCTTGAAAATCGGGGGGAGCACAGATACGCAGTATTTT
TRBV5-4	TRBJ1-1	NA	NA	CASSLRGGRLDTEAFF	TGTGCCAGCAGCTTGCGGGGGGGTCGCCTTGACACTGAAGCTTTCTTT
TRBV4-3	TRBJ1-1	NA	NA	CASSRDQNTEAFF	TGCGCCAGCAGCCGAGATCAGAACACTGAAGCTTTCTTT
TRBV19	TRBJ2-1	once	TRBD2	CASSRKRESHEQFF	TGTGCCAGTAGTAGGAAGCGGGAGTCCCATGAGCAGTTCTTC
TRBV4-3	TRBJ2-3	NA	TRBD2	CASSLGAGVADTQYF	TGCGCCAGCAGCCTCGGGGCGGGAGTGGCAGATACGCAGTATTTT
TRBV18	TRBJ1-1	NA	NA	CASSPPGRENTEAFF	TGTGCCAGCTCACCACCGGGCAGAGAGAACACTGAAGCTTTCTTT
TRBV18	TRBJ2-7	few	NA	CASSPTNGAYEQYF	TGTGCCAGCTCACCAACCAACGGAGCCTACGAGCAGTACTTC
TRBV10-3	TRBJ2-1	few	NA	CAISESARTGAFSNEQFF	TGTGCCATCAGTGAAAGTGCTCGGACCGGTGCCTTCTCCAATGAGCAGTTCTTC
TRBV4-3	TRBJ2-7	NA	TRBD1	CASSQGQGTPYEQYF	TGCGCCAGCAGCCAAGGACAGGGTACCCCCTACGAGCAGTACTTC
TRBV5-1	TRBJ2-3	NA	TRBD1	CASSLGQGAPQRYF	TGCGCCAGCAGCTTGGGGCAGGGGGCACCGCAGCGGTATTTT
TRBV28	TRBJ2-2	NA	TRBD1	CASSFGGTGGVTGELFF	TGTGCCAGCAGTTTTGGGGGGACAGGGGGAGTTACCGGGGAGCTGTTTTTT
TRBV4-1	TRBJ2-3	NA	NA	CASSQDGGPDTQYF	TGCGCCAGCAGCCAAGATGGAGGGCCAGATACGCAGTATTTT
TRBV28	TRBJ1-3	NA	NA	CASQTGTGNTIYF	TGTGCCAGCCAGACAGGAACCGGAAACACCATATATTTT
TRBV28	TRBJ2-5	NA	NA	CASSPTWSQETQYF	TGTGCCAGCAGTCCGACCTGGTCCCAAGAGACCCAGTACTTC
TRBV11-2	TRBJ2-7	NA	NA	CASSLDWQAGFGQYF	TGTGCCAGCAGCTTAGATTGGCAGGCCGGATTCGGGCAGTACTTC
TRBV6-1	TRBJ2-7	NA	NA	CATETPSDSYEQYF	TGTGCCACCGAAACCCCTAGCGACTCCTACGAGCAGTACTTC
TRBV6-6	TRBJ1-3	NA	NA	CASSRTVNTIYF	TGTGCCAGCAGTAGGACGGTAAACACCATATATTTT
TRBV6-1	TRBJ2-7	NA	TRBD2	CASRLAELNEQYF	TGTGCCAGCAGGCTAGCGGAGTTAAACGAGCAGTACTTC
TRBV27	TRBJ2-5	NA	NA	CASSLSRGQETQYF	TGTGCCAGCAGTTTATCTCGGGGGCAAGAGACCCAGTACTTC
TRBV19	TRBJ2-3	once	NA	CASSIGVVFLGTDTQYF	TGTGCCAGTAGTATAGGGGTAGTTTTTCTAGGCACAGATACGCAGTATTTT
TRBV7-2	TRBJ2-7	NA	NA	CASSLGVGATYEQYF	TGTGCCAGCAGCTTAGGCGTGGGAGCGACCTACGAGCAGTACTTC
TRBV7-9	TRBJ2-1	NA	NA	CASSSQGRSYNEQFF	TGTGCCAGCAGCTCACAGGGTCGCTCCTACAATGAGCAGTTCTTC
TRBV7-2	TRBJ1-1	few	NA	CASSQPGTQVEAFF	TGTGCCAGCAGCCAACCCGGGACCCAGGTTGAAGCTTTCTTT
TRBV7-2	TRBJ2-5	once	NA	CASSFSWGETQYF	TGTGCCAGCAGCTTTTCGTGGGGGGAGACCCAGTACTTC
TRBV18	TRBJ1-1	few	NA	CASSPGTNTEAFF	TGTGCCAGCTCACCAGGGACGAACACTGAAGCTTTCTTT